These 6 T cell receptor beta chains were sequenced from one sample in a study of control samples from healthy donors and cancer patients. TCRdb's table, derived via immunoSEQ multiplex PCR, lists solely in-frame clones and lacks some. The sample carries 150,000 to 200,000 clones, more than 80% recorded once. Sequenced material: blood. These receptors were taken from a man between 25 and 39 years old in good health.

The chain carries TRBV4-2 and TRBJ1-3; perhaps TRBD1 as D (5 bases). There are 17 residues in the CDR3. Germline assignment: CDR1 LGHNA and CDR2 YNFKEQ. Trimming stripped 4 bases from V and 4 bases from J, with 20 bases between. CDR3 sequence (DNA): TGTGCCAGCAGCCCATCTATCCTCCAGGGTTTGGGAAACACCATATATTTT. It encodes CASSPSILQGLGNTIYF.

The chain is built from TRBV6-4 and TRBJ2-1; D might be TRBD2 (5 bases). The CDR3 spans 17 residues. V was shortened by 3 bases and J by 4 bases, with 19 bases between the two germline ends. CDR1 and CDR2 (germline): MRHNA, SNTAGT. CDR3 in DNA: TGTGCCAGCAGTGAGCTAGGAAGGGCGGGCCAGTACAATGAGCAGTTCTTC. Residues: CASSELGRAGQYNEQFF.

This chain joins TRBV18 and TRBJ2-5; D call uncertain. The V end lost 3 bases, the J end lost 2 bases, and 10 bases lay between the germline ends. The CDR3 is made up of 14 amino acids. CDR1 is KGHSH and CDR2 is LQKENI in the germline V gene. For the CDR3, the DNA is TGTGCCAGCTCACCCCCCGGCAAGCAAGAGACCCAGTACTTC. Encoded protein: CASSPPGKQETQYF.

V is TRBV5-5 and J is TRBJ1-1, with D unclear. Trimming left V 2 bases short and J 4 bases short, with 12 bases between. This CDR3 is 14 amino acids long. Germline values: CDR1 SGHKS, CDR2 YYEKEE (reference sequence). DNA of the CDR3: TGTGCCAGCAGCTTCCTCCTATCTTCCACTGAAGCTTTCTTT. Protein sequence: CASSFLLSSTEAFF. Full variable domain (rest looked up from reference TRBV5-5 and TRBJ1-1): DAGVTQSPTHLIKTRGQQVTLRCSPISGHKSVSWYQQVLGQGPQFIFQYYEKEERGRGNFPDRFSARQFPNYSSELNVNALLLGDSALYLCASSFLLSSTEAFFGQGTRLTVV.

The chain joins TRBV6-6 to TRBJ1-2; D is possibly TRBD1 (6 bases). V was clipped by 0 bases and J by 14 bases, with 13 bases between them. The CDR3 extends over 12 amino acids. Germline V gene sequence: CDR1 MNHNY, CDR2 SVGAGI (reference sequence). CDR3 coding DNA: TGTGCCAGCAGTTACTCAGGGGCAGGGGTTACCTTC. This codes for CASSYSGAGVTF.

This chain uses TRBV9 with TRBJ1-2; 10 bases line up with TRBD1. The CDR3 contains 15 residues. In germline, CDR1 is SGDLS, CDR2 YYNGEE. Trimming at V came to 5 bases and at J to 0 bases, leaving 4 bases not matched to a gene. Here the CDR3 DNA reads TGTGCCAGCAGAGGGACAGGGGAAGCTAACTATGGCTACACCTTC. It specifies CASRGTGEANYGYTF.